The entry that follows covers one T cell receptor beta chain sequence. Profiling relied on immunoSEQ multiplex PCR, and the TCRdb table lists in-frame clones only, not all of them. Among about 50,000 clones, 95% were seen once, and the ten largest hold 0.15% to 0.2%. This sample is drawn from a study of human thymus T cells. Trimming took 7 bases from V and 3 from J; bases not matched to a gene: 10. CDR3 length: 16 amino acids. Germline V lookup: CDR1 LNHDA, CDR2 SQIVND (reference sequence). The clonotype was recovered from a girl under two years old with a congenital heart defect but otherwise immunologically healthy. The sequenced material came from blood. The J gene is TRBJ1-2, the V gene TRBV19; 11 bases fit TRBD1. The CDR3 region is CASTKDRGRWDYGYTF. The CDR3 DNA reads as TGTGCCAGTACGAAGGACAGGGGGCGCTGGGACTATGGCTACACCTTC.